This T cell receptor (beta chain) was recovered during a study of blood T cell repertoires in COVID-19. Study overall: COVID-19 samples, acute and convalescent, were from the United States, Italy and Spain.

Those who participated ranged in age from 18 to 89 years and resided in roughly 26 US areas. Trimming removed 5 bases from V and 7 bases from J, with 11 bases in between. CDR3 size: 13 residues. Germline CDR1 is SGHTA and CDR2 is FQGNSA. Per the study methods: Using reference gene primer amplification, nucleated cell counts were estimated. Libraries were prepared by immunoSEQ multiplex PCR; TCRdb keeps only in-frame clonotypes and omits some of them. That table supplies the V and J calls and clone size; D and trimming were determined from the DNA. Here the sample spans under 400,000 clones, 65% to 90% being singletons.

The rearrangement uses TRBV7-2 and TRBJ1-4; D is unresolved. This clonotype was sampled from a middle-aged woman with acute COVID-19. Sequencing was performed on PBMCs or T cells enriched from blood (not recorded which). In DNA form, the CDR3 reads TGTGCCAGCAGCGTTGCCGCGGGTGAAAAACTGTTTTTT. This gives the protein CASSVAAGEKLFF. The whole variable domain, remainder taken from reference TRBV7-2 and TRBJ1-4, is GAGVSQSPSNKVTEKGKDVELRCDPISGHTALYWYRQSLGQGLEFLIYFQGNSAPDKSGLPSDRFSAERTGGSVSTLTIQRTQQEDSAVYLCASSVAAGEKLFFGSGTQLSVL.